This TCR beta chain was captured by sequencing in a study of T cell changes during pregnancy in multiple sclerosis. Trimming cost V 1 base and J 7 bases, with 7 bases left between them. CDR3 size: 12 residues. CDR1 LGHNT and CDR2 FRNRAP come from the germline V gene. Sequenced by immunoSEQ multiplex PCR; TCRdb stores in-frame clones only, minus some. This sample has tens of thousands of clones, with about 90% found just once. The rearrangement links TRBV12-5 to TRBJ1-2, with D possibly matching TRBD1 (6 bases). The receptor was isolated from a female donor with multiple sclerosis, enrolled in a pregnancy study. The material sequenced was CD8+ T cells from peripheral blood mononuclear cells, taken after pregnancy. The DNA for the CDR3 is TGTGCTAGTGGTTTGGGGACAGTTGGCTACACCTTC. Translated: CASGLGTVGYTF.